These 8 T cell receptor beta chains were all obtained from the same sample, sequenced in a study of T cells after yellow fever vaccination. TCRdb fed the 5' RACE reads into MiXCR, producing one record per CDR3 protein. The sample shows approximately 90,000 distinct CDR3 sequences, about an eighth of them seen only once. Sequencing was performed on CD8+ T cells not binding an NS4B(214-222) dextramer, sorted from PBMCs, taken roughly 20 days after the first yellow fever vaccination. These receptors were obtained from a man aged 18 to 35 who received the YFV17D yellow fever vaccine.

This clonotype came up a few times. The V call is TRBV30, the J call TRBJ1-1; 9 bases match TRBD1. Germline CDR1 is GTSNPN and CDR2 is SVGIG (reference sequence). V gave up 5 bases and J gave up 6 bases; unmatched junction bases: 4. The CDR3 is 12 amino acids. CDR3 nucleotides: TGTGCCTGGGGACAGGGGACCCCTGAAGCTTTCTTT. Protein sequence: CAWGQGTPEAFF.

This clonotype was observed a few times. The CDR3 region has the DNA TGTGCCAGCACCCTGAGGGGGAAAGAGACCCAGTACTTC. As protein: CASTLRGKETQYF. V is TRBV5-5 and J is TRBJ2-5; the D gene is possibly TRBD1 (6 bases). The V and J ends lost 6 bases and 3 bases respectively, with 12 bases between them. Looked up from germline, CDR1 is SGHKS and CDR2 is YYEKEE (reference sequence). CDR3 length: 13 amino acids. The full variable domain, in which reference TRBV5-5 and TRBJ2-5 provide the parts outside the CDR3, is DAGVTQSPTHLIKTRGQQVTLRCSPISGHKSVSWYQQVLGQGPQFIFQYYEKEERGRGNFPDRFSARQFPNYSSELNVNALLLGDSALYLCASTLRGKETQYFGPGTRLLVL.

This clonotype was seen a handful of times. V usage is TRBV7-9 and J usage is TRBJ1-4; 8 bases agree with TRBD1. The CDR3 length is 15 residues. The germline V gene encodes CDR1 SEHNR and CDR2 FQNEAQ (reference sequence). Unmatched junction bases numbered 10, after V lost 5 bases and J lost 8 bases. The CDR3 spells CASSPDKDRAEKLFF. The CDR3 DNA reads as TGTGCCAGCAGCCCAGACAAGGACAGGGCCGAAAAACTGTTTTTT.

The chain carries TRBV6-2 or TRBV6-3 and TRBJ1-5; no reliable D call. The CDR3 runs 14 residues. Deletions cut 5 bases from V and 6 bases from J, with 14 bases between. Germline loops: CDR1 MNHEY, CDR2 SVGEGT. CDR3 amino acids: CASSRSRSGQPQHF. Here the CDR3 DNA reads TGTGCCAGCAGTCGGAGCAGATCGGGTCAGCCCCAGCATTTT.

This clonotype was picked up a small number of times. The chain recombines TRBV27 with TRBJ2-1; 7 nucleotides match TRBD1. Per the germline V gene, CDR1 is MNHEY and CDR2 is SMNVEV (reference sequence). V gave up 5 bases and J gave up 4 bases; unmatched junction bases: 8. This CDR3 comprises 15 residues. This CDR3 is CASSPRQGAYNEQFF. The CDR3 DNA reads as TGTGCCAGCAGTCCACGACAGGGTGCGTACAATGAGCAGTTCTTC.

CDR3 loop: CASSHPLAGDYDTQYF. The CDR3 DNA reads TGTGCCAGCAGCCACCCTCTAGCGGGGGATTACGATACGCAGTATTTT. The chain uses TRBV3-1 and TRBJ2-3, with TRBD2 identical over 10 bases. Germline V gene lookup returns CDR1 LGHDT and CDR2 YNNKEL (reference sequence). The length of the CDR3 is 16 residues. After removal of 3 bases from V and 6 bases from J, the junction contained 9 bases not matched to a gene.

In its sample, this clonotype was seen a few times. This chain connects TRBV7-2 to TRBJ2-3; either TRBD1 or TRBD2 may supply D (5 bases each). V dropped 6 bases and J dropped 6 bases, with 16 bases sitting between them. Germline assignment: CDR1 SGHTA and CDR2 FQGNSA. This CDR3 has 14 amino acids. The CDR3 bases are TGTGCCAGCAGGGGACCGAGGATGCCCGATACGCAGTATTTT. This encodes CASRGPRMPDTQYF.

This chain connects TRBV28 to TRBJ2-7; D gene uncertain. V dropped 5 bases and J dropped 1 base, with 12 bases sitting between them. Germline V gene sequence: CDR1 MDHEN, CDR2 SYDVKM. This CDR3 comprises 14 residues. CDR3 nucleotide sequence: TGTGCCAGCAGTCCCCGGGCCATGTCCTACGAGCAGTACGTC. Amino acid sequence: CASSPRAMSYEQYV.